A selection of T cell receptor beta chains follows, all from one sample in a study of blood T cell repertoires in COVID-19. Produced via immunoSEQ multiplex PCR; TCRdb's table is partial and in-frame only. There are hundreds of thousands of clones in the sample; approximately 88% occur only once, and under 8% lies in the top ten. The specimen sequenced was peripheral blood. These receptors were obtained from a woman aged 25 to 39 with COVID-19, enrolled during active disease. Each CDR3 is given with its conserved first and last residue. A D gene is named only where the DNA matches it firmly. Expanded clones get a size class; other rows say once, few or many, or leave the size out.

j_call,clone_size,v_call,d_call,cdr3_nt,cdr3_aa
TRBJ1-5,NA,TRBV15,NA,TGTGCCACCAGCAGAGATCTAAGCGGGGGAAATCAGCCCCAGCATTTT,CATSRDLSGGNQPQHF
TRBJ2-7,NA,TRBV10-1,TRBD1,TGCGCCAGCAGTAGTTCCAGGGGGCTAAGCGAGCAGTACTTC,CASSSSRGLSEQYF
TRBJ1-2,NA,TRBV5-6,TRBD1,TGTGCCAGCAGCTTCACCGGGACAGACTATGGCTACACCTTC,CASSFTGTDYGYTF
TRBJ2-5,NA,TRBV5-6,NA,TGTGCCAGCAGCTTGGACAGGGCAGAGACCCAGTACTTC,CASSLDRAETQYF
TRBJ2-1,NA,TRBV10-3,TRBD2,TGTGCCATCAGTGATTTAGCGGGGGGGACTTTCTATGAGCAGTTCTTC,CAISDLAGGTFYEQFF
TRBJ1-6,once,TRBV6-5,TRBD1,TGTGCCAGCAGTTACTACCCGGGACAGGGGAATTCACCCCTCCACTTT,CASSYYPGQGNSPLHF
TRBJ1-2,NA,TRBV19,NA,TGTGCCACCGTCGGGGGTTTCGAGGGCTACACCTTC,CATVGGFEGYTF
TRBJ1-1,NA,TRBV6-5,NA,TGTGCCAGCACCTTGGGGCAGGGTGAGAACACTGAAGCTTTCTTT,CASTLGQGENTEAFF
TRBJ2-3,few,TRBV7-2,TRBD1,TGTGCCAGCAGCCCTGGACAGGGGCTAGGTCTGGATACGCAGTATTTT,CASSPGQGLGLDTQYF
TRBJ1-3,NA,TRBV28,NA,TGTGCCAGCATCCTTCCGGGTGGAAACACCATATATTTT,CASILPGGNTIYF
TRBJ2-3,NA,TRBV4-2,TRBD2,TGTGCCAGCAGCCAAGATATACTACACGGGACTAGCCAAGTAGATACGCAGTATTTT,CASSQDILHGTSQVDTQYF
TRBJ1-3,NA,TRBV16,NA,TGTGCCAGCAGCCAATATAGACAGAGCTCTGGAAACACCATATATTTT,CASSQYRQSSGNTIYF
TRBJ1-1,once,TRBV5-4,NA,TGTGCCAGCAGCCCGGGCGGGGCTGAAGCTTTCTTT,CASSPGGAEAFF
TRBJ1-5,NA,TRBV2,NA,TGTGCCAGCAGTGACTGGACAGAGAGAAATCAGCCCCAGCATTTT,CASSDWTERNQPQHF
TRBJ2-7,few,TRBV4-3,TRBD1,TGCGCCAGCAGCCAATCAATCGACAGGGGGCGAAACGAGCAGTACTTC,CASSQSIDRGRNEQYF
TRBJ2-1,NA,TRBV7-7,TRBD2,TGTGCTAGCGGGACTAGCGGGAGGCTGAGCTCCTACAATGAGCAGTTCTTC,CASGTSGRLSSYNEQFF
TRBJ2-2,NA,TRBV7-9,TRBD2,TGTGCCAGCAGCCCCTGGACTAGCGGGAGAAGAGGCGGGGAGCTGTTTTTT,CASSPWTSGRRGGELFF
TRBJ2-7,NA,TRBV28,NA,TGTGCCAGCAGTTCAACCCAACCGGGACAAGTGTGGTACTTC,CASSSTQPGQVWYF
TRBJ2-1,NA,TRBV27,TRBD2,TGTGCCAGCCGTCCCGGGAGGGCGTGGGTAAATGAGCAGTTCTTC,CASRPGRAWVNEQFF
TRBJ2-3,NA,TRBV28,TRBD1,TGTGCCAGCAGTTCAGAAGGACAGGTAACAGATACGCAGTATTTT,CASSSEGQVTDTQYF
TRBJ2-2,NA,TRBV14,NA,TGTGCCAGCAGCCCTTCCACAGGGATCACCGGGGAGCTGTTTTTT,CASSPSTGITGELFF
TRBJ2-7,NA,TRBV4-2,TRBD2,TGTGCCAGCAGCCAAGAGGTGCGTGGGAGCGGGGGGCACGAGCAGTACTTC,CASSQEVRGSGGHEQYF
TRBJ2-2,NA,TRBV5-1,TRBD2,TGCGCCAGCAGCTGGCGACCCGGGACTAGCGGGGGCTTCAACACCGGGGAGCTGTTTTTT,CASSWRPGTSGGFNTGELFF
TRBJ2-2,NA,TRBV10-3,NA,TGTGCCATCTCGGAGGGATTGAACACCGGGGAGCTGTTTTTT,CAISEGLNTGELFF
TRBJ2-4,NA,TRBV21-1,NA,TGTGCCAGCAGCTTCCGGGACAGGGCCCCGATTCTTTCCAAAAACATTCAGTACTTC,CASSFRDRAPILSKNIQYF
TRBJ1-1,once,TRBV5-1,TRBD1,TGCGCCAGCAGCGCGGGACAGCAGAACACTGAAGCTTTCTTT,CASSAGQQNTEAFF
TRBJ1-3,NA,TRBV18,TRBD1,TGTGCCAGCTCACCTGGGACAGGCGGAAACACCATATATTTT,CASSPGTGGNTIYF
TRBJ2-1,NA,TRBV12-3/TRBV12-4,NA,TGTGCCAGCAGTTTGGGCAGGGTAGGTGAGCAGTTCTTC,CASSLGRVGEQFF
TRBJ1-2,NA,TRBV19,NA,TGTGCCAGTAGTATTCCCCCAGCGGCAGGGGAGTACTATGGCTACACCTTC,CASSIPPAAGEYYGYTF
TRBJ1-2,NA,TRBV2,TRBD1,TGTGCCACAGGACAGGGGCTGAATGGCTACACCTTC,CATGQGLNGYTF
TRBJ1-3,NA,TRBV11-2,NA,TGTGCCAGCAGCTTGGCTGACAGGCGCTCCTCTGGAAACACCATATATTTT,CASSLADRRSSGNTIYF
TRBJ1-2,NA,TRBV11-2,NA,TGTGCCAGCAGCTTAGTGGGGGGGGAAGTGGCTATCACCTTC,CASSLVGGEVAITF
TRBJ2-7,NA,TRBV5-4,TRBD2,TGTGCCAGCAGCTTAGCGGGAGGCCAATCCTACGAGCAGTACTTC,CASSLAGGQSYEQYF
TRBJ2-7,once,TRBV18,NA,TGTGCCAGCTCACCAAACAGGGCCATGCCTAGCGGCTACGAGCAGTACTTC,CASSPNRAMPSGYEQYF
TRBJ1-2,NA,TRBV10-1,NA,TGCGCCAGCAGTGAGAATTCGAACTATGGCTACACCTTC,CASSENSNYGYTF
TRBJ2-5,NA,TRBV2,TRBD2,TGTGCCAGCAGTCTCCGACTAGCGGGAGGAGAGACCCAGTACTTC,CASSLRLAGGETQYF
TRBJ1-6,NA,TRBV25-1,NA,TGTGCCAGCAGTGAAATCCGTTCACCCCTCCACTTT,CASSEIRSPLHF
TRBJ2-5,NA,TRBV11-3,TRBD2,TGTGCCAGCAGCTTATATGACGGGAGGGGAGAGACCCAGTACTTC,CASSLYDGRGETQYF
TRBJ1-6,NA,TRBV5-1,NA,TGCGCCAGCAGCTTCACCCCGGGACTGTATAATTCACCCCTCCACTTT,CASSFTPGLYNSPLHF
TRBJ2-5,NA,TRBV7-2,NA,TGTGCCAGCAGCTTAGACAGGTCTGAGACCCAGTACTTC,CASSLDRSETQYF
TRBJ2-4,NA,TRBV19,TRBD2,TGTGCCAGTAGTGATCATATGCGGGAGTACGAAAACATTCAGTACTTC,CASSDHMREYENIQYF